The rows below give T cell receptor beta chains drawn from one sample of a study of neurological immune-mediated disorders. TCRdb independently ran MiXCR on the 5' RACE reads; one entry per CDR3 protein. The sample has more than 55,000 distinct CDR3 sequences; roughly 10% are singletons. Source material: PBMCs. Receptors were obtained from a man aged 30-40 years in good health. The CDR3 runs from the conserved cysteine through the conserved F or W. D genes are given only for firm matches. Expanded clones get a size class; other rows say once, few or many, or leave the size out.

D gene: NA
J gene: TRBJ1-5
clone size: many
V gene: TRBV5-1
CDR3 protein: CASSLDPDPNQPQHF
CDR3 DNA: TGCGCCAGCAGCTTGGATCCGGACCCCAATCAGCCCCAGCATTTT

D gene: TRBD1
J gene: TRBJ2-5
clone size: many
V gene: TRBV9
CDR3 protein: CASKSSRDRVRKETQYF
CDR3 DNA: TGTGCCAGCAAGTCGTCCCGGGACAGAGTGAGGAAAGAGACCCAGTACTTC

D gene: NA
J gene: TRBJ2-1
clone size: many
V gene: TRBV7-2
CDR3 protein: CASSRLLEQFF
CDR3 DNA: TGTGCCAGCAGCAGGTTACTCGAGCAGTTCTTC

D gene: TRBD1
J gene: TRBJ2-7
clone size: many
V gene: TRBV28
CDR3 protein: CASTPGQGVYEQYF
CDR3 DNA: TGTGCCAGCACCCCGGGACAGGGGGTCTACGAGCAGTACTTC

D gene: NA
J gene: TRBJ1-1
clone size: many
V gene: TRBV5-1
CDR3 protein: CASSLQGKAEAFF
CDR3 DNA: TGCGCCAGCAGCTTGCAGGGGAAGGCTGAAGCTTTCTTT

D gene: NA
J gene: TRBJ1-1
clone size: many
V gene: TRBV12-3/TRBV12-4
CDR3 protein: CASTGWTEAFF
CDR3 DNA: TGTGCCAGCACGGGTTGGACTGAAGCTTTCTTT

D gene: NA
J gene: TRBJ1-2
clone size: many
V gene: TRBV20-1
CDR3 protein: CSALRGGEDGYTF
CDR3 DNA: TGCAGTGCTCTCCGGGGGGGGGAGGATGGCTACACCTTC

D gene: NA
J gene: TRBJ2-1
clone size: many
V gene: TRBV5-5
CDR3 protein: CASSFPPRFGEQFF
CDR3 DNA: TGTGCCAGCAGCTTCCCTCCGAGGTTCGGTGAGCAGTTCTTC

D gene: TRBD1
J gene: TRBJ2-5
clone size: many
V gene: TRBV28
CDR3 protein: CASSLDRASQETQYF
CDR3 DNA: TGTGCCAGCAGTTTGGACAGGGCTAGCCAAGAGACCCAGTACTTC

D gene: NA
J gene: TRBJ2-3
clone size: many
V gene: TRBV5-1
CDR3 protein: CASSLDGGATDTQYF
CDR3 DNA: TGCGCCAGCAGCTTGGACGGGGGTGCCACAGATACGCAGTATTTT

D gene: TRBD2
J gene: TRBJ2-7
clone size: many
V gene: TRBV7-2
CDR3 protein: CASSLTGGNYEQYF
CDR3 DNA: TGTGCCAGCAGCCTCACGGGAGGGAACTACGAGCAGTACTTC

D gene: NA
J gene: TRBJ2-1
clone size: many
V gene: TRBV21-1
CDR3 protein: CASSKEWSRIPYNEQFF
CDR3 DNA: TGTGCCAGCAGCAAAGAATGGTCGAGAATCCCCTACAATGAGCAGTTCTTC

D gene: TRBD1
J gene: TRBJ1-2
clone size: few
V gene: TRBV5-1
CDR3 protein: CASSFEGAGYGYTF
CDR3 DNA: TGCGCCAGCAGCTTCGAGGGGGCAGGCTATGGCTACACCTTC

D gene: NA
J gene: TRBJ2-5
clone size: many
V gene: TRBV5-1
CDR3 protein: CASSPGWETQYF
CDR3 DNA: TGCGCCAGCAGCCCGGGGTGGGAGACCCAGTACTTC

D gene: NA
J gene: TRBJ1-5
clone size: few
V gene: TRBV7-3
CDR3 protein: CASSSHNRVHQPQHF
CDR3 DNA: TGTGCCAGCAGCTCACACAACAGGGTTCATCAGCCCCAGCATTTT

D gene: TRBD2
J gene: TRBJ2-3
clone size: many
V gene: TRBV12-3/TRBV12-4
CDR3 protein: CASRGGLAGGDTQYF
CDR3 DNA: TGTGCCAGCAGGGGGGGACTAGCGGGTGGAGATACGCAGTATTTT

D gene: NA
J gene: TRBJ2-1
clone size: many
V gene: TRBV10-3
CDR3 protein: CAISESNSPEQFF
CDR3 DNA: TGTGCCATCAGTGAGTCGAACTCCCCGGAGCAGTTCTTC

D gene: NA
J gene: TRBJ2-2
clone size: few
V gene: TRBV5-1
CDR3 protein: CASSLGSLGPGELFF
CDR3 DNA: TGCGCCAGCAGCTTGGGCTCTTTGGGACCCGGGGAGCTGTTTTTT

D gene: NA
J gene: TRBJ2-3
clone size: many
V gene: TRBV10-3
CDR3 protein: CAISELGADTQYF
CDR3 DNA: TGTGCCATCAGTGAGTTGGGGGCAGATACGCAGTATTTT

D gene: TRBD2
J gene: TRBJ2-7
clone size: many
V gene: TRBV10-2
CDR3 protein: CASTVLAGFDVQYF
CDR3 DNA: TGCGCCAGCACAGTCCTAGCGGGTTTTGATGTGCAGTACTTC

D gene: TRBD1
J gene: TRBJ2-6
clone size: few
V gene: TRBV20-1
CDR3 protein: CSARGQGDSGANVLTF
CDR3 DNA: TGCAGTGCTAGAGGACAGGGGGACTCTGGGGCCAACGTCCTGACTTTC

D gene: NA
J gene: TRBJ1-4
clone size: many
V gene: TRBV5-1
CDR3 protein: CASSFASEDEKLFF
CDR3 DNA: TGCGCCAGCAGCTTTGCCTCCGAGGATGAAAAACTGTTTTTT

D gene: NA
J gene: TRBJ2-7
clone size: many
V gene: TRBV27
CDR3 protein: CASSLEGVAGEQYF
CDR3 DNA: TGTGCCAGCAGTTTAGAGGGAGTAGCAGGCGAGCAGTACTTC

D gene: NA
J gene: TRBJ2-7
clone size: many
V gene: TRBV21-1
CDR3 protein: CASSKVPGGPHEQYF
CDR3 DNA: TGTGCCAGCAGCAAAGTGCCGGGAGGGCCGCACGAGCAGTACTTC

D gene: NA
J gene: TRBJ2-7
clone size: medium-sized
V gene: TRBV20-1
CDR3 protein: CSARDQGGTAYEQYF
CDR3 DNA: TGCAGTGCTAGAGATCAAGGAGGGACCGCCTACGAGCAGTACTTC

D gene: TRBD1
J gene: TRBJ1-5
clone size: many
V gene: TRBV3-1
CDR3 protein: CASSQVCCLGQGPHTSNQPQHF
CDR3 DNA: TGTGCCAGCAGCCAAGTTTGTTGTCTTGGACAGGGGCCCCATACTTCAAATCAGCCCCAGCATTTT

D gene: NA
J gene: TRBJ2-3
clone size: many
V gene: TRBV20-1
CDR3 protein: CSARDGGGQSTDTQYF
CDR3 DNA: TGCAGTGCTAGAGATGGGGGGGGGCAAAGCACAGATACGCAGTATTTT

D gene: TRBD2
J gene: TRBJ2-7
clone size: many
V gene: TRBV20-1
CDR3 protein: CSARPTSGSSYEQYF
CDR3 DNA: TGCAGTGCTAGACCGACTAGCGGGAGCTCCTACGAGCAGTACTTC

D gene: NA
J gene: TRBJ2-3
clone size: many
V gene: TRBV5-1
CDR3 protein: CASSFLALDTQYF
CDR3 DNA: TGCGCCAGCAGCTTTCTGGCACTGGATACGCAGTATTTT

D gene: NA
J gene: TRBJ2-7
clone size: NA
V gene: TRBV10-3
CDR3 protein: CAITVQSAYEQYF
CDR3 DNA: TGTGCCATCACAGTACAGTCAGCCTACGAGCAGTACTTC

D gene: NA
J gene: TRBJ2-1
clone size: many
V gene: TRBV5-1
CDR3 protein: CASSLVERVNEQFF
CDR3 DNA: TGCGCCAGCAGCCTAGTGGAGAGGGTTAATGAGCAGTTCTTC

D gene: NA
J gene: TRBJ1-1
clone size: many
V gene: TRBV5-1
CDR3 protein: CASSLVLLNTEAFF
CDR3 DNA: TGCGCCAGCAGCTTGGTTCTGTTGAACACTGAAGCTTTCTTT

D gene: NA
J gene: TRBJ2-6
clone size: many
V gene: TRBV6-6
CDR3 protein: CASSYSRDSGANVLTF
CDR3 DNA: TGTGCCAGCAGTTACTCGAGGGACTCTGGGGCCAACGTCCTGACTTTC

D gene: NA
J gene: TRBJ1-2
clone size: many
V gene: TRBV28
CDR3 protein: CASSFGAVNGYTF
CDR3 DNA: TGTGCCAGCAGTTTCGGCGCAGTCAATGGCTACACCTTC

D gene: NA
J gene: TRBJ2-1
clone size: many
V gene: TRBV10-3
CDR3 protein: CAISATAGQRFTNEQFF
CDR3 DNA: TGTGCCATCAGTGCAACAGCGGGACAGCGGTTTACAAATGAGCAGTTCTTC

D gene: NA
J gene: TRBJ1-1
clone size: many
V gene: TRBV5-1
CDR3 protein: CASSLVGGYMNTEAFF
CDR3 DNA: TGCGCCAGCAGCTTGGTTGGGGGTTACATGAACACTGAAGCTTTCTTT

D gene: NA
J gene: TRBJ2-7
clone size: many
V gene: TRBV10-3
CDR3 protein: CAISGLSYEQYF
CDR3 DNA: TGTGCCATCAGTGGCCTCTCCTACGAGCAGTACTTC

D gene: NA
J gene: TRBJ2-7
clone size: many
V gene: TRBV5-1
CDR3 protein: CASSLMDSYEQYF
CDR3 DNA: TGCGCCAGCAGCTTGATGGACAGCTACGAGCAGTACTTC

D gene: NA
J gene: TRBJ2-7
clone size: many
V gene: TRBV28
CDR3 protein: CAIQSGVTYEQYF
CDR3 DNA: TGTGCCATCCAGAGTGGGGTGACCTACGAGCAGTACTTC

D gene: TRBD2
J gene: TRBJ2-4
clone size: many
V gene: TRBV5-1
CDR3 protein: CASSLEAGVRNIQYF
CDR3 DNA: TGCGCCAGCAGCTTGGAAGCGGGAGTACGGAACATTCAGTACTTC

D gene: TRBD1
J gene: TRBJ2-2
clone size: many
V gene: TRBV6-5
CDR3 protein: CASSYRDRAERLSNTGELFF
CDR3 DNA: TGTGCCAGCAGTTACCGCGACAGGGCCGAGCGGCTCTCTAACACCGGGGAGCTGTTTTTT

D gene: NA
J gene: TRBJ2-3
clone size: many
V gene: TRBV3-1
CDR3 protein: CASSQFRTTVIAQADTQYF
CDR3 DNA: TGTGCCAGCAGCCAGTTCCGCACTACTGTGATCGCTCAAGCAGATACGCAGTATTTT

D gene: NA
J gene: TRBJ2-7
clone size: NA
V gene: TRBV9
CDR3 protein: CASSVEGRQGDEQYF
CDR3 DNA: TGTGCCAGCAGCGTAGAAGGGAGGCAAGGGGACGAGCAGTACTTC

D gene: NA
J gene: TRBJ2-7
clone size: many
V gene: TRBV7-6
CDR3 protein: CASSSPGQSTAYEQYF
CDR3 DNA: TGTGCCAGCAGCTCCCCTGGACAGTCCACGGCCTACGAGCAGTACTTC

D gene: NA
J gene: TRBJ2-2
clone size: NA
V gene: TRBV20-1
CDR3 protein: CSARGGGVLYEQYFGPGTGELFF
CDR3 DNA: NA

D gene: NA
J gene: TRBJ2-1
clone size: many
V gene: TRBV28
CDR3 protein: CASRVIDEQFF
CDR3 DNA: TGTGCCAGCAGGGTCATTGATGAGCAGTTCTTC

D gene: NA
J gene: TRBJ2-3
clone size: NA
V gene: TRBV7-3
CDR3 protein: CASSSPGLDTQYF
CDR3 DNA: TGTGCCAGCAGCTCACCAGGGTTAGATACGCAGTATTTT

D gene: NA
J gene: TRBJ2-7
clone size: many
V gene: TRBV5-1
CDR3 protein: CASSLAAPTYEQYF
CDR3 DNA: TGCGCCAGCAGCTTGGCCGCACCAACCTACGAGCAGTACTTC

D gene: NA
J gene: TRBJ1-1
clone size: many
V gene: TRBV7-3
CDR3 protein: CASALGSGLNTEAFF
CDR3 DNA: TGTGCCAGCGCCCTAGGGTCAGGGTTGAACACTGAAGCTTTCTTT